Listed below are T cell receptor beta chains from one sample, sequenced in a study of technical replicates of blood from several donors. Profiling relied on immunoSEQ multiplex PCR, and the TCRdb table lists in-frame clones only, not all of them. The sample lists around 84,000 clones, 97% occurring once. The source material was T cells isolated from PBMCs. These receptors came from a human donor in good health. CDR3s include the opening cysteine and the closing phenylalanine or tryptophan. The D gene is left open where the match is weak. Clone size is stated in some rows and not others, as once, few, many or a class when expanded.

J: TRBJ1-2
length: 13
size: once
V: TRBV19
D: TRBD1
CDR3: CASSRDRGGGYTF
DNA: TGTGCCAGTAGTCGGGACAGGGGAGGTGGCTACACCTTC

J: TRBJ2-7
length: 18
size: .
V: TRBV9
D: .
CDR3: CASSPDTLQGGSSYEQYF
DNA: TGTGCCAGCAGCCCCGACACTTTACAGGGTGGAAGCTCCTACGAGCAGTACTTC

J: TRBJ1-4
length: 14
size: .
V: TRBV5-1
D: TRBD1
CDR3: CASRFWTGGEKLFF
DNA: TGCGCCAGCAGATTCTGGACAGGGGGAGAAAAACTGTTTTTT

J: TRBJ2-7
length: 12
size: .
V: TRBV28
D: .
CDR3: CASTERGHEQYF
DNA: TGTGCCAGCACTGAACGGGGTCACGAGCAGTACTTC

J: TRBJ1-2
length: 13
size: .
V: TRBV7-2
D: .
CDR3: CASSLRRDWGYTF
DNA: TGTGCCAGCAGCTTACGGAGGGACTGGGGCTACACCTTC

J: TRBJ1-5
length: 16
size: .
V: TRBV15
D: TRBD1
CDR3: CATSRDAQGSTQPQHF
DNA: TGTGCCACCAGCAGAGACGCACAGGGGTCCACTCAGCCCCAGCATTTT

J: TRBJ1-1
length: 17
size: .
V: TRBV29-1
D: .
CDR3: CSVVLHQPGFASTEAFF
DNA: TGCAGCGTTGTATTGCACCAACCCGGGTTTGCGAGCACTGAAGCTTTCTTT

J: TRBJ2-3
length: 14
size: once
V: TRBV10-3
D: TRBD2
CDR3: CAISRSGGAYTQYF
DNA: TGTGCCATCAGTCGAAGCGGGGGGGCGTATACGCAGTATTTT

J: TRBJ1-5
length: 13
size: .
V: TRBV19
D: .
CDR3: CASSIDYIKPQHF
DNA: TGTGCCAGTAGTATCGACTATATCAAGCCCCAGCATTTT

J: TRBJ2-2
length: 14
size: once
V: TRBV28
D: .
CDR3: CASRRLIPTGELFF
DNA: TGTGCCAGCAGGCGGCTTATACCAACCGGGGAGCTGTTTTTT

J: TRBJ2-5
length: 14
size: .
V: TRBV5-1
D: .
CDR3: CASSLGGRKETQYF
DNA: TGCGCCAGCAGCTTGGGGGGGAGGAAAGAGACCCAGTACTTC

J: TRBJ1-3
length: 14
size: .
V: TRBV6-5
D: .
CDR3: CATKGGISGNTIYF
DNA: TGTGCCACGAAGGGGGGGATTTCTGGAAACACCATATATTTT

J: TRBJ2-1
length: 18
size: once
V: TRBV5-1
D: TRBD2
CDR3: CASSLAPIGTSGGNEQFF
DNA: TGCGCCAGCAGCTTGGCCCCCATAGGGACTAGCGGGGGAAATGAGCAGTTCTTC

J: TRBJ1-1
length: 17
size: .
V: TRBV21-1
D: .
CDR3: CASSKSGTRAINTEAFF
DNA: TGTGCCAGCAGCAAATCAGGTACACGAGCTATAAACACTGAAGCTTTCTTT

J: TRBJ1-1
length: 13
size: .
V: TRBV28
D: TRBD1
CDR3: CASKGGLDTEAFF
DNA: TGTGCCAGCAAAGGGGGCTTGGACACTGAAGCTTTCTTT

J: TRBJ1-1
length: 14
size: .
V: TRBV15
D: TRBD1
CDR3: CATRTGTGATEAFF
DNA: TGTGCCACCAGGACTGGGACAGGGGCTACTGAAGCTTTCTTT

J: TRBJ1-1
length: 15
size: .
V: TRBV2
D: .
CDR3: CASSARTALNTEAFF
DNA: TGTGCCAGCAGTGCCAGGACAGCGTTGAACACTGAAGCTTTCTTT

J: TRBJ1-1
length: 15
size: .
V: TRBV5-4
D: TRBD1
CDR3: CASRPEQGANTEAFF
DNA: TGTGCCAGCAGACCGGAACAGGGGGCGAACACTGAAGCTTTCTTT

J: TRBJ2-1
length: 13
size: .
V: TRBV2
D: .
CDR3: CASMRDWESQQFF
DNA: TGTGCCAGCATGAGGGACTGGGAGAGTCAGCAGTTCTTC

J: TRBJ1-2
length: 15
size: .
V: TRBV6-5
D: TRBD1
CDR3: CASTNRGDRDDGYTF
DNA: TGTGCCAGCACCAACCGGGGGGACAGGGACGATGGCTACACCTTC

J: TRBJ1-5
length: 15
size: .
V: TRBV19
D: .
CDR3: CASSMLDYSNQPQHF
DNA: TGTGCCAGTAGTATGCTCGACTATAGCAATCAGCCCCAGCATTTT

J: TRBJ2-1
length: 15
size: .
V: TRBV7-9
D: TRBD2
CDR3: CASSGGREGFDEQFF
DNA: TGTGCCAGCAGCGGCGGTCGGGAGGGATTCGATGAGCAGTTCTTC

J: TRBJ1-1
length: 16
size: once
V: TRBV7-9
D: .
CDR3: CASSLLGGGANTEAFF
DNA: TGTGCCAGCAGCCTCCTGGGTGGAGGGGCGAACACTGAAGCTTTCTTT

J: TRBJ2-7
length: 14
size: once
V: TRBV11-3
D: .
CDR3: CASSSYYREAKQYF
DNA: TGTGCCAGCAGCTCGTACTACAGGGAAGCCAAGCAGTACTTC

J: TRBJ1-4
length: 13
size: .
V: TRBV4-1
D: TRBD1
CDR3: CASSQGQGGKLFF
DNA: TGCGCCAGCAGCCAAGGACAGGGAGGAAAACTGTTTTTT

J: TRBJ2-7
length: 16
size: .
V: TRBV18
D: TRBD1
CDR3: CASSPRGTGIFYEQYF
DNA: TGTGCCAGCTCACCAAGGGGGACAGGGATCTTCTACGAGCAGTACTTC

J: TRBJ2-7
length: 13
size: .
V: TRBV15
D: .
CDR3: CATSRVPGAEQYF
DNA: TGTGCCACCAGCAGAGTCCCTGGAGCCGAGCAGTACTTC

J: TRBJ1-2
length: 15
size: .
V: TRBV6-5
D: TRBD1
CDR3: CASRGQGAPNYGYTF
DNA: TGTGCCAGCAGAGGACAGGGGGCACCTAACTATGGCTACACCTTC

J: TRBJ2-7
length: 14
size: once
V: TRBV7-9
D: TRBD2
CDR3: CASSRGSSVDEQYF
DNA: TGTGCCAGCAGCCGCGGGAGTAGCGTCGACGAGCAGTACTTC

J: TRBJ2-7
length: 15
size: .
V: TRBV6-5
D: .
CDR3: CASSYSYLGHYEQYF
DNA: TGTGCCAGCAGTTACTCATATTTAGGACACTACGAGCAGTACTTC

J: TRBJ2-1
length: 15
size: .
V: TRBV18
D: .
CDR3: CASSPKGLMGGEQFF
DNA: TGTGCCAGCTCACCAAAGGGACTGATGGGAGGTGAGCAGTTCTTC